This TCR beta chain appears in the sequencing data of a study of beta chain features in type 1 diabetes. About the research overall: All samples combined gave around 98,000,000 sorted cells for examination. Notes on the study in general: A possible short-template PCR bias applies equally to patients and controls.

Isolated RNA was reverse transcribed in full, so expressed TCRB transcripts were sequenced. Clones were sequenced by immunoSEQ multiplex PCR, and TCRdb holds only the in-frame ones, with some missing. The repertoire holds 120,000 to 150,000 clones, over 9.5% seen once, with under 1.5% in the top ten. Regarding this clone: Its antigen is not identified. A read error may produce the germline difference seen at one junction end.

On average, the one heparinised blood draw given by each donor was approximately 120 mL. A CD45RO/CCR7/CD25/CD127/CD95/CD27 panel sorted naive, central memory, regulatory and stem cell-like memory CD4+ cells. Material for sequencing was naive CD4+ T cells from blood. This receptor was obtained from a man younger than 35 in good health.

In nucleotides, the CDR3 is TGTGCCAGTAAGGAGTCACAGGGGTACACCAGGGAGCTGTTTTTT. It codes for CASKESQGYTRELFF. V usage is TRBV19 and J usage is TRBJ2-2, with 7 bases matching TRBD1. The CDR3 totals 15 residues. CDR1 LNHDA and CDR2 SQIVND come from the germline V gene (reference sequence).